These 29 T cell receptor beta chains originate from one sample sequenced in a study of T cells expressing NK-cell markers. TCRdb re-called the 5' RACE reads; every CDR3 protein appears as one record, without DNA. This listing includes some 390,000 distinct CDR3 sequences. The sample comprised blood T cells: a sorted CD56 or NKG2C T cell subset, CD4+ or CD8+ T cells, or bulk PBMC T cells (not recorded which). These receptors all stem from a woman aged 45-60 years in good health.

V and J are TRBV20-1 and TRBJ2-1; lacking DNA, the TRBD1 call made by TCRdb goes unchecked. Looked up from germline, CDR1 is DFQATT and CDR2 is SNEGSKA (reference sequence). This CDR3 has 11 amino acids. This chain's CDR3 is CSAWGQPEQFF.

The V and J genes are TRBV30 and TRBJ2-2; the D gene TCRdb calls, TRBD1, cannot be checked with no DNA. In germline, CDR1 is GTSNPN, CDR2 SVGIG (reference sequence). The CDR3 spans 15 residues. The CDR3 sequence is CAWSALSPGIGELFF.

The chain couples TRBV6-6 to TRBJ1-1; the D gene TCRdb calls, TRBD1, cannot be checked with no DNA. The germline V gene encodes CDR1 MNHNY and CDR2 SVGAGI (reference sequence). The CDR3 contains 12 residues. The CDR3 protein is CASSFSRGEAFF.

J is TRBJ2-7 and V is TRBV27; absent DNA, TCRdb's TRBD1 call cannot be checked. CDR1 and CDR2 (germline): MNHEY, SMNVEV (reference sequence). The CDR3 totals 16 residues. CDR3 sequence: CASSPFGGQVSYEQYF.

The rearrangement joins TRBV2 to TRBJ2-3. Germline values: CDR1 SNHLY, CDR2 FYNNEI. CDR3 length: 13 residues. The CDR3: CASSEGYTDTQYF.

The chain uses TRBV4-2 and TRBJ2-7. CDR3 size: 14 residues. Germline assignment: CDR1 LGHNA and CDR2 YNFKEQ. CDR3 amino acids: CASSHTRISYEQYF.

This sequence joins TRBV21-1 and TRBJ1-4. TRBV21-1 is reported as a pseudogene. CDR3 length: 17 residues. The CDR3 protein is CASSKVEGRDLGEKLFF.

The chain employs TRBV11-2 and TRBJ2-1; the TCRdb D gene call, TRBD1, has no DNA to confirm it. CDR1 is SGHAT, CDR2 FQNNGV, per germline. This CDR3 has 14 amino acids. CDR3 loop: CASNMRGGYNEQFF.

The chain is built from TRBV25-1 and TRBJ2-2; no DNA is available, so the TRBD2 call from TCRdb remains unchecked. This CDR3 contains 16 residues. Germline V gives CDR1 MGHDK, CDR2 SYGVNS. The CDR3 reads CASSESRGGVAGELFF.

This chain connects TRBV12-3 or TRBV12-4 to TRBJ2-5; TCRdb's assignment of TRBD1 cannot be checked, as there is no DNA. The CDR3 has 15 residues. Here the CDR3 reads CASSLSGGGLETQYF.

The genes are TRBV10-3 and TRBJ1-6; the D gene TCRdb calls, TRBD1, cannot be checked with no DNA. Per the germline V gene, CDR1 is ENHRY and CDR2 is SYGVKD. This CDR3 is built from 13 residues. CDR3: CAISEGVGSPLHF.

The chain recombines TRBV5-1 with TRBJ2-3; the TCRdb call, TRBD2, lacks DNA for checking. The CDR3 has 16 amino acids. Germline loops: CDR1 SGHRS, CDR2 YFSETQ. CDR3: CASRLAGLSSTDTQYF.

The V and J genes are TRBV15 and TRBJ2-1; checking the TCRdb D call of TRBD2 is not possible without DNA. Looked up from germline, CDR1 is LNHNV and CDR2 is YYDKDF (reference sequence). The CDR3 has 15 amino acids. The CDR3 loop reads CATSRDVGLVFEQFF.

The V and J genes are TRBV20-1 and TRBJ1-2; TCRdb selects TRBD1, and the lack of DNA leaves this call unchecked. This CDR3 has 15 amino acids. Germline CDR1 is DFQATT and CDR2 is SNEGSKA (reference sequence). The CDR3: CSARGDRGRPYGYTF.

V gene TRBV14 combines with J gene TRBJ1-2; TCRdb reports TRBD1, a call that lacks DNA to check it against. The CDR3 has 13 amino acids. CDR1 and CDR2 (germline): SGHDN, FVKESK. CDR3 sequence: CASRPTGGYGYTF.

The rearrangement uses TRBV12-3 or TRBV12-4 and TRBJ2-6; the D call of TRBD1 rests on TCRdb alone, since no DNA is present to check it. The CDR3 totals 15 residues. CDR3 sequence reads: CASSMGQSGANVLTF.

V is TRBV4-1 and J is TRBJ1-5. From germline, CDR1 is MGHRA and CDR2 YSYEKL. This CDR3 has 14 amino acids. This CDR3 is CASSQATGRQPQHF.

The V call is TRBV30, the J call TRBJ2-5; TCRdb reports TRBD1, a call that lacks DNA to check it against. Germline V gene lookup returns CDR1 GTSNPN and CDR2 SVGIG (reference sequence). The length of the CDR3 is 12 residues. The CDR3 is CAWSVPSGIQYF.

The chain links TRBV13 to TRBJ2-3. The CDR3 covers 13 residues. CDR1 is PRHDT and CDR2 is FYEKMQ in the germline V gene (reference sequence). The CDR3 spells CASRPTNTDTQYF.

V usage is TRBV20-1 and J usage is TRBJ2-7. The CDR3 spans 13 residues. Germline CDR1 is DFQATT and CDR2 is SNEGSKA (reference sequence). The CDR3 reads CSAPRPNSREQYF.

CDR3: CASSPGSTYEQYF. This chain joins TRBV7-8 and TRBJ2-7; TCRdb gives TRBD1 as the D gene, but with no DNA this cannot be confirmed. The CDR3 is 13 residues long. Germline V gene data show CDR1 as SGHVS and CDR2 as FQNEAQ.

The rearrangement joins TRBV24-1 to TRBJ2-1; with no DNA, the TCRdb D assignment of TRBD2 cannot be verified. The germline CDR1 and CDR2 sequences are KGHDR and SFDVKD. The CDR3 contains 14 residues. The CDR3 sequence: CATSVAGGPHEQFF.

The chain combines TRBV10-2 with TRBJ2-7; TCRdb lists TRBD1, though no DNA is available to test this call. Looked up from germline, CDR1 is WSHSY and CDR2 is SAAADI. The CDR3 contains 14 residues. The CDR3 is CASSVTGEKGEQYF.

This CDR3 is CASSQGTSGRGHEQYF. This chain joins TRBV4-2 and TRBJ2-7; TCRdb's D call, TRBD2, is unchecked because there is no DNA. CDR1 is LGHNA and CDR2 is YNFKEQ in the germline V gene. CDR3 length equals 16 residues.

The genes are TRBV11-2 and TRBJ2-6; as DNA is missing, the TRBD1 call by TCRdb cannot be tested. This CDR3 has 19 amino acids. Germline V gene sequence: CDR1 SGHAT, CDR2 FQNNGV. CDR3 in amino acids: CASSLSFRDVDSGANVLTF. The entire variable domain, with the rest obtained from reference TRBV11-2 and TRBJ2-6, is as follows: EAGVAQSPRYKIIEKRQSVAFWCNPISGHATLYWYQQILGQGPKLLIQFQNNGVVDDSQLPKDRFSAERLKGVDSTLKIQPAKLEDSAVYLCASSLSFRDVDSGANVLTFGAGSRLTVL.

The rearrangement uses TRBV9 and TRBJ2-5; TCRdb indicates TRBD1, and absent DNA this call remains unverified. Germline values: CDR1 SGDLS, CDR2 YYNGEE. CDR3 size: 16 residues. The CDR3 sequence is CASSAPWTGGAETQYF.

The chain is built from TRBV29-1 and TRBJ2-5; there is no DNA to check the TCRdb D call of TRBD2. Germline V gene lookup returns CDR1 SQVTM and CDR2 ANQGSEA. The CDR3 has 12 amino acids. The chain's CDR3 is CSVWGGGETQYF.

The gene calls are TRBV7-9 and TRBJ2-2; TCRdb proposes TRBD1, but this gene call is untestable without DNA. This CDR3 has 17 residues. The germline V gene has CDR1 SEHNR and CDR2 FQNEAQ (reference sequence). This CDR3 reads CASSTAGAGRGTGELFF.

The chain links TRBV5-1 to TRBJ2-5; TCRdb returns TRBD2, unconfirmable since there is no DNA. CDR3 length equals 17 residues. Germline V gene sequence: CDR1 SGHRS, CDR2 YFSETQ. The chain's CDR3 is CASSSSGLAGVEETQYF.